The 22 T cell receptor beta chains below come from one sample, sequenced in a study of spatial heterogeneity in lung cancer (dated by TCRdb to about 2019). Libraries were prepared through 5' RACE. Sequencing used a NextSeq 500. Starting from the raw public reads, TCRdb applied fastp trimming at Q25, assembled clones with MiXCR and retained in-frame beta chains. Each CDR3 protein gets just one entry, which takes the most common genes and DNA from the rows behind it. This sample comprises thousands of distinct CDR3 sequences, about a sixth of them detected only once. Approximately 22% of the sample rests with the top ten. This sample's time point label indicates: sample taken at primary tumor resection. Without any cell sorting, TCR sequencing was performed on whole RNA extracted either from tumor and nontumor lung tissue or from cryopreserved PBMC samples. The sample was normal lung tissue next to the tumor, taken at surgery. These receptors were collected from a male donor with early-stage non-small cell lung cancer.

By share of the sample, this clonotype is medium-sized. Little can be read into the size of this beta chain, an off-target read in a library designed for alpha chains. V is TRBV19 and J is TRBJ1-2; 7 bases are shared with TRBD1. CDR1 and CDR2 (germline): LNHDA, SQIVND (reference sequence). The CDR3 consists of 16 residues. The V segment lost 5 bases and the J segment 7 bases; nucleotides outside the gene matches: 16. The CDR3 sequence is CASSPPGQRAGSGYTF. In DNA form, the CDR3 reads TGTGCCAGTAGTCCACCGGGACAGCGTGCTGGGAGTGGCTACACCTTC.

This clonotype came up many times. This beta chain is off target for a library built for alpha chains, so its abundance means little. The chain employs TRBV20-1 and TRBJ1-1; no reliable D call. Trimming removed 5 bases from V and 10 bases from J, with 14 bases in between. Germline V gene data show CDR1 as DFQATT and CDR2 as SNEGSKA (reference sequence). CDR3 length equals 11 residues. The CDR3 sequence: CSAWALGTAFF. The CDR3 nucleotides are TGCAGTGCTTGGGCCCTCGGAACAGCTTTCTTT.

Within the sample, this clonotype is medium-sized. This beta chain slipped into a library made for alpha chains as a stray read, so its size is not meaningful. This sequence joins TRBV19 and TRBJ2-1; tentative D call: TRBD1 (6 bases). CDR1 and CDR2 (germline): LNHDA, SQIVND (reference sequence). V lost 7 bases to trimming and J lost 2 bases, with 12 bases between them. The CDR3 extends over 14 amino acids. The CDR3 sequence: CASKGDTTYNEQFF. The CDR3 DNA sequence: TGTGCCAGTAAGGGGGACACTACCTACAATGAGCAGTTCTTC.

Only one count was recorded for this clonotype. Being off target in a library aimed at alpha chains, this beta chain has a size of little meaning. The V gene is TRBV11-3, the J gene TRBJ2-1; D remains unclear. CDR3 length: 14 residues. Trimming shortened V by 5 bases and J by 4 bases, and 12 bases separated the two germline ends. Germline V gene data show CDR1 as SGHNT and CDR2 as YENEEA. CDR3 sequence reads: CASSNEGKYNEQFF. The CDR3 DNA sequence: TGTGCCAGCAGCAACGAAGGCAAATACAATGAGCAGTTCTTC.

As regards this clonotype: In a library made to pick up alpha chains, this beta chain is a stray read with a size that means little. This chain connects TRBV5-6 to TRBJ2-5; maybe TRBD1 (6 bases). Germline V gene lookup returns CDR1 SGHDT and CDR2 YYEEEE. V lost 1 base to trimming and J lost 6 bases, with 7 bases between them. The CDR3 loop spans 12 amino acids. The CDR3 loop is CASSLTGKTQYF. For the CDR3, the DNA is TGTGCCAGCAGCTTGACAGGGAAGACCCAGTACTTC.

In regard to this clonotype: This beta chain represents an off-target read in a library built for alpha chains; its size is of limited meaning. V gene TRBV5-1 combines with J gene TRBJ1-2; TRBD1 might be the D (5 bases). V was pared by 1 base and J by 8 bases, with 15 bases between. Germline V gene data show CDR1 as SGHRS and CDR2 as YFSETQ. CDR3 size: 14 residues. Here the CDR3 DNA reads TGCGCCAGCAGCTTGTCACGGGGGATCCAGGGCTACACCTTC. It codes for CASSLSRGIQGYTF.

Comments on this clonotype: A library made for alpha chains picked up this beta chain off target, so its size means little. The chain carries TRBV3-1 and TRBJ2-1; 7 bases are a match to TRBD2. Germline assignment: CDR1 LGHDT and CDR2 YNNKEL (reference sequence). The trim removed 1 base at V and 3 bases at J, leaving 6 bases unmatched. The CDR3 is 16 amino acids. DNA of the CDR3: TGTGCCAGCAGCCAAGGAATGGGACTACTCTACAATGAGCAGTTCTTC. Protein product: CASSQGMGLLYNEQFF.

By frequency in the sample, this clonotype is medium-sized. Within a library made for alpha chains, this beta chain is off target, and its count is uninformative. The chain uses TRBV24-1 and TRBJ1-5; D might be TRBD1 (6 bases). The germline gives CDR1 KGHDR, CDR2 SFDVKD. There are 15 residues in the CDR3. V was pared by 4 bases and J by 3 bases, with 12 bases between. The chain's CDR3 is CATSERTADNQPQHF. The CDR3 nucleotides are TGTGCCACCAGTGAGCGGACAGCTGACAATCAGCCCCAGCATTTT.

This clonotype turned up a few times. A library made for alpha chains picked up this beta chain off target, so its size means little. V and J are TRBV25-1 and TRBJ1-1; perhaps TRBD1 as D (5 bases). This CDR3 has 13 residues. CDR1 is MGHDK and CDR2 is SYGVNS in the germline V gene. Trimming took 5 bases from V and 1 from J, leaving 8 bases between them. The CDR3 region is CASSPGQNTEAFF. The DNA for the CDR3 is TGTGCCAGCAGTCCGGGGCAGAACACTGAAGCTTTCTTT.

As for this clonotype: This beta chain turned up in a library designed for alpha chains; as an off-target read, its abundance says little. V is TRBV11-2 and J is TRBJ2-1, with 16 bases identical to TRBD2. The V gene end was trimmed by 5 bases and the J gene end by 6 bases; junction bases not matched to a gene: 10. Germline loops: CDR1 SGHAT, CDR2 FQNNGV. The CDR3 consists of 18 residues. This chain's CDR3 is CASSPGTSGRVSRNEQFF. CDR3 nucleotide sequence: TGTGCCAGCAGCCCAGGGACTAGCGGGAGGGTTTCGCGCAATGAGCAGTTCTTC.

In its sample, this clonotype is medium-sized. Little can be read into the size of this beta chain, an off-target read in a library designed for alpha chains. The chain joins TRBV5-1 to TRBJ2-2; a weak D match, TRBD2 (5 bases). The CDR3 has 15 amino acids. Germline V CDR1 and CDR2: SGHRS, YFSETQ. V was pared by 0 bases and J by 5 bases, with 11 bases between. CDR3 protein: CASSLGGGGTGELFF. The DNA of the CDR3 is TGCGCCAGCAGCTTGGGCGGCGGCGGGACCGGGGAGCTGTTTTTT.

This clonotype was seen many times. This beta chain is an unintended read in a library built for alpha chains; its size means little. J is TRBJ2-5 and V is TRBV19; D not certain. Per germline, CDR1 LNHDA and CDR2 SQIVND (reference sequence). This CDR3 contains 15 residues. The germline V and J ends were trimmed by 2 bases and 1 base, with 11 bases remaining between them. CDR3 region: CASSISWQPQETQYF. CDR3 in DNA: TGTGCCAGTAGTATAAGCTGGCAGCCCCAAGAGACCCAGTACTTC.

The table lists this clonotype with many counts. In a library made to pick up alpha chains, this beta chain is a stray read with a size that means little. This rearrangement joins TRBV3-1 to TRBJ2-1; 7 positions match TRBD2. Losses at the gene ends were 4 bases for V and 6 bases for J; bases not matched to a gene: 6. The CDR3 contains 14 residues. The germline CDR1 and CDR2 sequences are LGHDT and YNNKEL (reference sequence). Here the CDR3 reads CASSRSRTSNEQFF. The CDR3 bases are TGTGCCAGCAGCCGCTCGAGGACTAGCAATGAGCAGTTCTTC.

By share, this clonotype ranks as medium-sized (0.01 to 0.1%). This beta chain is an unintended read in a library built for alpha chains; its size means little. This rearrangement joins TRBV12-3 or TRBV12-4 to TRBJ2-5, with D unclear. CDR3 size: 12 residues. The V end lost 2 bases, the J end lost 3 bases, and 4 bases lay between the germline ends. The CDR3: CASSLREETQYF. For the CDR3, the DNA is TGTGCCAGCAGTTTACGGGAAGAGACCCAGTACTTC.

This clonotype ranks as medium-sized. With the library built for alpha chains, this beta chain is off target and its frequency is not meaningful. The V gene is TRBV28, the J gene TRBJ1-6; D remains ambiguous. This CDR3 contains 14 residues. V shed 3 bases and J shed 7 bases, with 10 bases lying between them. The germline V gene has CDR1 MDHEN and CDR2 SYDVKM. The CDR3 nucleotides are TGTGCCAGCAGTTTCCCAGTTCTAAATTCACCCCTCCACTTT. It translates to CASSFPVLNSPLHF.

By its share, this clonotype is medium-sized. The library was designed around alpha chains, so this beta chain is a stray read whose abundance carries little weight. The chain recombines TRBV5-1 with TRBJ2-5, with a possible D match to TRBD1 (6 bases). This CDR3 is 15 amino acids long. Trimming shortened V by 2 bases and J by 4 bases, and 15 bases separated the two germline ends. Germline V gene sequence: CDR1 SGHRS, CDR2 YFSETQ. The CDR3 DNA reads TGCGCCAGCAGCTTCCAACAGGGAATTGGAGAGACCCAGTACTTC. It is translated as CASSFQQGIGETQYF.

In this sample, this clonotype turned up many times. Because this beta chain is a stray read in a library intended to capture alpha chains, its abundance should not be given much weight. The genes are TRBV30 and TRBJ2-1; the match to TRBD2 covers 8 bases. Germline CDR1 reads GTSNPN; CDR2 reads SVGIG (reference sequence). Trimming cost V 4 bases and J 10 bases; bases outside gene matches: 12. The CDR3 spans 14 residues. The CDR3 sequence: CAWKYQREQFEQFF. In DNA, the CDR3 is TGTGCCTGGAAGTACCAGCGGGAGCAATTCGAGCAGTTCTTC.

By share, this clonotype ranks as medium-sized (0.01 to 0.1%). This beta chain represents an off-target read in a library built for alpha chains; its size is of limited meaning. The rearrangement joins TRBV23-1 to TRBJ1-5; D unresolved. TRBV23-1 is reported as an ORF; its role is uncertain. CDR3 length: 15 amino acids. V was cut by 7 bases and J by 2 bases, with 15 bases left in between. CDR3 amino acids: CASNFHPDGNQPQHF. CDR3 coding DNA: TGCGCCAGCAACTTCCATCCCGACGGCAATCAGCCCCAGCATTTT.

A word on this clonotype: A single base separates this from a much larger clone, so it may be a read error. This beta chain is a stray sequence in a library constructed for alpha chains; its clone size is not meaningful. This chain connects TRBV5-4 to TRBJ2-1; D call uncertain. The CDR3 is made up of 15 amino acids. Trimming took 5 bases from V and 2 from J, leaving 14 bases between them. The germline V gene has CDR1 SGHNT and CDR2 YYREEE (reference sequence). The CDR3 region is CASSLTTHAYNEQFF. The CDR3 coding sequence is TGTGCCAGCAGTCTAACGACTCACGCCTACAATGAGCAGTTCTTC.

This clonotype was detected a few times. Because this beta chain is a stray read in a library intended to capture alpha chains, its abundance should not be given much weight. V and J are TRBV29-1 and TRBJ2-1, with 7 bases aligning to TRBD1. The CDR3 consists of 13 residues. Germline CDR1 and CDR2: SQVTM and ANQGSEA. Trimming at V came to 8 bases and at J to 8 bases, leaving 12 bases not matched to a gene. The CDR3 sequence is CSSSDRIVHEQFF. CDR3 in DNA: TGCAGCTCATCGGACAGGATCGTGCATGAGCAGTTCTTC.

This clonotype is medium-sized in the sample. This beta chain was picked up by a library intended for alpha chains and is off target, so its count carries little meaning. The chain recombines TRBV13 with TRBJ2-7; no clear D gene. The germline gives CDR1 PRHDT, CDR2 FYEKMQ (reference sequence). This CDR3 is 11 amino acids long. Between the trimmed V and J ends, which lost 2 bases and 5 bases, there was a span of 4 bases. The CDR3 DNA sequence: TGTGCCAGCAGCTTAAGGGACGAGCAGTACTTC. It is translated as CASSLRDEQYF. The full variable domain, its missing parts supplied by reference TRBV13 and TRBJ2-7, is AAGVIQSPRHLIKEKRETATLKCYPIPRHDTVYWYQQGPGQDPQFLISFYEKMQSDKGSIPDRFSAQQFSDYHSELNMSSLELGDSALYFCASSLRDEQYFGPGTRLTVT.

This clonotype is labeled medium-sized. For a library built for alpha chains, this beta chain is a stray read; little rests on its size. V gene TRBV6-1 combines with J gene TRBJ2-3; perhaps TRBD2 as D (7 bases). Germline CDR1 reads MNHNS; CDR2 reads SASEGT. V shed 6 bases and J shed 1 base, with 20 bases lying between them. This CDR3 has 17 amino acids. In DNA form, the CDR3 reads TGTGCCAGCAGACAATACCCGGGGGGCGCAGGCACAGATACGCAGTATTTT. As protein: CASRQYPGGAGTDTQYF.